This TCR beta chain was retrieved from a study of T cells after yellow fever vaccination (dated by TCRdb to the late 2010s). With regard to the full study: Libraries from fractions with low cell numbers were prepared with the SMART-Seq v4 Ultra Low Input RNA kit. To follow T-cell clones before and after primary and booster YFV17D yellow fever vaccination, bulk TCR alpha and beta repertoires were sequenced over time. Two healthy male donors, one aged 18 to 30 and one aged 30 to 39 years, made up the cohort. Blood samples were taken at several timepoints before and after primary and secondary immunization, and bulk PBMC replicates and cell subsets were isolated. Results the study describes overall, beyond this receptor: Because abundant contaminating clonotypes from the bulk population could be contained in FACS-sorted repertoires, computational filtering was required. Compared with the primary T-cell response, the secondary T-cell response was faster but weaker, reaching its peak on day 5 rather than on day 15. After the booster, most clones that had expanded after primary vaccination were detected again (nearly 98% of CD4 and 88% of CD8), suggesting broad maintenance of memory. The study included only a couple of donors, which limits how far the findings can be generalized. A small fraction of clonotypes appeared in both the CD4 and CD8 compartments, likely as a result of convergent recombination.

V gives up 6 bases and J gives up 4 bases, and the segment between their germline ends measures 9 bases. Inclusive of the bounding cysteine and phenylalanine, the CDR3 is 12 residues long. Just the 36-base CDR3 DNA is kept, in frame starting at base 1. This clonotype was found many times. Its antigen is currently not known. Base qualities are not at hand, and no much larger clone is one base apart. Sequencing instrument: Illumina NovaSeq 6000. TCR cDNA was made using 5'RACE template switching, a step that added a universal primer site and unique molecular identifiers. cDNA synthesis was primed from both the TCR alpha and TCR beta constant segments. Library amplification used two PCR steps, and the second PCR step added sample barcodes and sequencing adapters. Sequencing of libraries was performed on Illumina HiSeq 2500 (2x100 bp) or NovaSeq (2x150 bp). As for the original processing: Reads were demultiplexed and collapsed into UMI consensus sequences with MIGEC, and V(D)J alignment was performed with MiXCR. Using edgeR on replicate PBMC samples, clonotypes were called vaccine-responding if FDR was below 0.01 and the log2 fold change was above 5 up to day 15. Each bulk clonotype was labeled CD4 or CD8 based on which sequenced repertoire, CD4 or CD8, contained the clonotype at higher abundance. TCRdb's own reprocessing of the public reads used fastp at Q25 and MiXCR and kept productive beta chains. Entries that share a CDR3 protein sequence are merged under the most common genes and DNA. The V and J calls were not made by the authors but by TCRdb's processing. The sample table records about 300,000 distinct CDR3 sequences; roughly 4.3% of these occur just once. The biggest ten clones account for 20% to 25% of the sample.

The intended sense of this specimen's treatment or condition label: live attenuated yellow fever vaccine strain. At every blood-draw timepoint, two biological replicates of bulk PBMCs were collected. A standard Ficoll-Paque protocol was used to isolate PBMCs from peripheral blood. TriZol was used to extract RNA from bulk PBMCs, from CD4 and CD8 fractions, and from dextramer-positive and dextramer-negative fractions. The sequence derives from a man aged 18 to 29 who received the YFV17D yellow fever vaccine. Sequencing used PBMCs, obtained 5 days after the yellow fever booster vaccination. The rearrangement combines TRBV12-3 or TRBV12-4 with TRBJ1-2; confidence is insufficient to name the D gene. The DNA sequence is as follows: TGTGCCAGCAGCCTGGACGGCTATGGCTACACCTTC. This encodes CASSLDGYGYTF.